This record concerns one T cell receptor (beta chain) sequence. The data originate from a study of preoperative IRX-2 immunotherapy in early breast cancer. In germline, CDR1 is MDHEN, CDR2 SYDVKM. The V end lost 3 bases, the J end lost 4 bases, and 10 bases lay between the germline ends. This CDR3 is built from 14 residues. Libraries were prepared by immunoSEQ multiplex PCR; TCRdb keeps only in-frame clonotypes and omits some of them. The sample carries 3,900 or so clones, about two thirds recorded once. Treatment specified: preoperative locoregional IRX-2 cytokine immunotherapy. This phase Ib study tested locoregional IRX-2 cytokine immunotherapy given before surgery.

The origin of this receptor is a human donor with breast cancer. The chain carries TRBV28 and TRBJ1-5, with D possibly matching TRBD1 (5 bases). The sample was tumor tissue, taken after IRX-2 immunotherapy. CDR3 sequence reads: CASSLGRVNQPQHF. As DNA, the CDR3 is TGTGCCAGCAGTTTGGGACGGGTGAATCAGCCCCAGCATTTT.